This TCR beta chain was captured by sequencing in a study of blood T cell repertoires in COVID-19. Seattle researchers signed up patients amid active infection and tracked them longitudinally. The germline CDR1 and CDR2 sequences are MNHEY and SVGAGI. The V segment lost 4 bases and the J segment 0 bases; nucleotides outside the gene matches: 8. The CDR3 loop spans 16 amino acids. Per the authors' pipeline: For nucleated cells, counts were estimated from reference gene primer amplification. The method was immunoSEQ multiplex PCR; TCRdb's version includes in-frame clones alone and lacks a portion of them. V, J and clone size are those of that table, while D and trimming were read from the DNA. This sample has about 29,000 clones; 70% to 90% occur once, and the top ten carry more than 25%.

What was sequenced was peripheral blood. The chain combines TRBV6-5 with TRBJ2-7; 8 nucleotides agree with TRBD2. The sequence was obtained from an elderly woman with COVID-19, enrolled during active disease. CDR3 amino acids: CASSSHKRGSSYEQYF. In DNA form, the CDR3 reads TGTGCCAGCAGTTCTCACAAGCGGGGGAGCTCCTACGAGCAGTACTTC.